This T cell receptor (beta chain) emerged from a study of blood T cell repertoires in COVID-19. Study summary: From T cells, B-cell-depleted T cells, or PBMCs came the material, which was cDNA or gDNA.

Per the original data handling: Reference gene primer amplification yielded estimated nucleated cell counts. The assay was immunoSEQ multiplex PCR, and TCRdb's table has in-frame clones only and misses some. V, J and clone size are taken as reported in that table, and D and trimming were inferred from the DNA itself. The sample records about 240,000 clones, more than 70% being singletons. The CDR3 length is 15 residues. The V gene's germline CDR1 is SGHDT and CDR2 YYEEEE. V lost 2 bases to trimming and J lost 1 base; unmatched junction nucleotides: 3. The V call is TRBV5-6, the J call TRBJ1-1; 9 bases are shared with TRBD1. Sequencing used peripheral blood. This sequence was found in a woman aged 35 to 49 who had recovered from COVID-19. CDR3 residues: CASSLPDRGNTEAFF. CDR3 nucleotide sequence: TGTGCCAGCAGCTTACCGGACAGGGGGAACACTGAAGCTTTCTTT.